These 5 T cell receptor beta chains were all obtained from the same sample, sequenced in a study of post-analysis software for immune sequencing data. Findings of the study overall: The five TRBV segments detected at higher frequency in patients than in controls included TRBV5-6, TRBV5-1 and TRBV20-1.

cDNA libraries for TCR beta contained unique molecular identifiers. TCRdb itself ran the PCR reads through MiXCR, one entry per CDR3 protein. The sample carries hundreds of thousands of distinct CDR3 sequences, around 27% recorded once. No antigen has been identified for these receptors. Sample: blood. The receptors stem from a girl between 5 and 17 years old with multiple sclerosis.

CDR3 DNA: TGTGCCACCAGGGGCAGATCGGAAGAGCAGTACTTC. It translates to CATRGRSEEQYF. The genes are TRBV10-3 and TRBJ2-7; maybe TRBD1 (6 bases). This CDR3 contains 12 residues. CDR1 and CDR2 from the germline V gene are ENHRY and SYGVKD. V was shortened by 10 bases and J by 7 bases, with 17 bases between the two germline ends.

The V call is TRBV20-1, the J call TRBJ2-1, with 11 nucleotides matching TRBD1. The CDR3 is 15 amino acids. Germline CDR1 is DFQATT and CDR2 is SNEGSKA (reference sequence). With V trimmed by 7 bases and J by 3 bases, 8 bases remained unmatched. The CDR3 nucleotides read TGCAGTGTCAAGGGCGGGACAGGGGGCTACAATGAGCAGTTCTTC. Residues: CSVKGGTGGYNEQFF.

This rearrangement joins TRBV7-2 to TRBJ1-5; D may be TRBD1 (6 bases). The CDR3 runs 16 residues. The V gene's germline CDR1 is SGHTA and CDR2 FQGNSA. Trimming removed 3 bases at V and 1 base at J, with 13 bases between. The CDR3 nucleotides read TGTGCCAGCAGCTTGGGGCCAGGGGCAAGCAATCAGCCCCAGCATTTT. Its protein is CASSLGPGASNQPQHF.

The V call is TRBV11-2, the J call TRBJ2-5; D is unresolved. The CDR3 totals 15 residues. Germline assignment: CDR1 SGHAT and CDR2 FQNNGV. Trimming took 0 bases from V and 4 from J, leaving 12 bases between them. This CDR3 is CASSLDPVILETQYF. CDR3 DNA sequence: TGTGCCAGCAGCTTAGATCCAGTTATATTAGAGACCCAGTACTTC.

This clonotype was seen ten or more times. The chain uses TRBV7-2 and TRBJ2-5; no firm D call. Germline V gene data show CDR1 as SGHTA and CDR2 as FQGNSA. Trimming removed 5 bases at V and 2 bases at J, with 12 bases between. CDR3 length: 14 residues. The CDR3 bases are TGTGCCAGCAGCCGCAATCGTGGGCAAGAGACCCAGTACTTC. It encodes CASSRNRGQETQYF.